This T cell receptor beta chain was identified in a study of beta chain features in type 1 diabetes. Notes on this clone: Antigen: not known.

Expressed TCRB transcripts got sequenced, as all isolated RNA was reverse transcribed. The data were produced by immunoSEQ multiplex PCR, yet TCRdb's version contains in-frame clones alone and is incomplete. The profile shows 350,000 to 450,000 clones, approximately 16% of them singletons. The CDR3 consists of 12 residues. V was trimmed by 2 bases and J by 4 bases, leaving 8 bases between them. Germline CDR1 reads GTSNPN; CDR2 reads SVGIG (reference sequence). Notes on the study in general: VDJ junctions from patients with type 1 diabetes contained fewer insertions and more deletions. Patients and controls would be equally affected if PCR favored shorter templates.

Sequenced sample: naive CD4+ T cells from blood. The source is a woman between 18 and 29 years old in good health. The rearrangement joins TRBV30 to TRBJ1-2; tentative D call: TRBD1 (5 bases). CDR3 coding DNA: TGTGCCTGGAGTACAGGAGTCTATGGCTACACCTTC. The encoded protein is CAWSTGVYGYTF.